These 15 T cell receptor beta chains were sequenced from one sample in a study of shared clonotypes between healthy human individuals. CD45RO-negative, CCR7-positively selected cells formed the naive CD8 fraction, excluding terminally differentiated effector memory CD45RA+ cells. Produced via immunoSEQ multiplex PCR; TCRdb's table is partial and in-frame only. This table has over 2 million clones, approximately 94% appearing once. The sequenced sample was naive CD8+ T cells sorted from blood. These TCRs come from a man aged 18 to 35 in good health.

The chain carries TRBV7-9 and TRBJ2-7, with a weak D call TRBD1 (6 bases). V lost 5 bases and J 1 base, leaving 12 bases between the germline ends. The CDR3 extends over 14 amino acids. Germline loops: CDR1 SEHNR, CDR2 FQNEAQ (reference sequence). CDR3 protein: CASSPQGKSYEQYF. CDR3 sequence (DNA): TGTGCCAGCAGCCCACAGGGAAAGTCCTACGAGCAGTACTTC.

CDR3 coding DNA: TGTGCCAGCAGCCCTCGGACAGGTACCAATCAGCCCCAGCATTTT. Its protein is CASSPRTGTNQPQHF. The chain joins TRBV6-5 to TRBJ1-5, with 7 bases that match TRBD1. CDR1 and CDR2 from the germline V gene are MNHEY and SVGAGI. V shed 6 bases and J 3 bases; nucleotides not matched to a gene: 8. The CDR3 contains 15 residues.

To note about this clone: The sample carries other DNA sequences with the same CDR3. For the CDR3, the DNA is TGCGCCAGCAGCTTGGGACAGGGGGGTACAGATACGCAGTATTTT. It is translated as CASSLGQGGTDTQYF. J is TRBJ2-3 and V is TRBV5-1; 9 nucleotides agree with TRBD1. The CDR3 length is 15 residues. The ends lost 0 bases at V and 3 bases at J; junction bases unmatched: 2. Germline V lookup: CDR1 SGHRS, CDR2 YFSETQ. The complete variable domain, with remaining parts taken from reference TRBV5-1 and TRBJ2-3, reads KAGVTQTPRYLIKTRGQQVTLSCSPISGHRSVSWYQQTPGQGLQFLFEYFSETQRNKGNFPGRFSGRQFSNSRSEMNVSTLELGDSALYLCASSLGQGGTDTQYFGPGTRLTVL.

The chain has TRBV9 and TRBJ1-2; 10 nucleotides match TRBD1. Trimming removed 3 bases from V and 6 bases from J; junction bases left unmatched: 8. The CDR3 length is 15 residues. CDR1 is SGDLS and CDR2 is YYNGEE in the germline V gene. The CDR3 DNA is TGTGCCAGCAGCGGTCCCGGGACAGGGGTGCATGGCTACACCTTC. Its translation: CASSGPGTGVHGYTF.

The chain has TRBV27 and TRBJ1-6; unclear D gene. V was cut by 0 bases and J by 8 bases, with 5 bases left in between. Per germline, CDR1 MNHEY and CDR2 SMNVEV (reference sequence). This CDR3 is built from 13 residues. CDR3 nucleotide sequence: TGTGCCAGCAGTTTATCAGAGGATTCACCCCTCCACTTT. Its protein product is CASSLSEDSPLHF.

The chain has TRBV11-2 and TRBJ2-7; 9 nucleotides line up with TRBD2. This CDR3 is 15 amino acids long. J gave up 0 bases and V 7 bases, and 7 bases lay outside the gene matches. Germline V gene lookup returns CDR1 SGHAT and CDR2 FQNNGV. The CDR3 DNA reads as TGTGCCAGCATAAAAGCGGGAGGATACTCCTACGAGCAGTACTTC. This encodes CASIKAGGYSYEQYF.

V is TRBV14 and J is TRBJ2-1; D gene ambiguous. With 1 base removed from V and 0 bases from J, the gap between germline ends came to 7 bases. Germline-derived CDR1 and CDR2 are SGHDN and FVKESK. The CDR3 is 15 residues long. The CDR3 sequence: CASSQARSSYNEQFF. The CDR3 nucleotides are TGTGCCAGCAGCCAAGCTAGGAGCTCCTACAATGAGCAGTTCTTC.

This sequence joins TRBV4-1 and TRBJ1-1; D is unclear. The ends were cut back, 0 bases at V and 5 bases at J, with 10 bases in the middle. From germline, CDR1 is MGHRA and CDR2 YSYEKL. The CDR3 has 14 residues. CDR3 sequence: CASSQDSGLTEAFF. CDR3 bases: TGCGCCAGCAGCCAAGATTCCGGGTTGACTGAAGCTTTCTTT.

For the CDR3, the DNA is TGTGCCAGCAGCTTCAGGGGCGATAATGAAAAACTGTTTTTT. As protein: CASSFRGDNEKLFF. The V gene is TRBV28, the J gene TRBJ1-4; a weak D match, TRBD1 (6 bases). Germline lookup yields CDR1 MDHEN and CDR2 SYDVKM. Trimming pared 6 bases from V and 4 bases from J, leaving 12 bases between. The CDR3 covers 14 residues.

This clone was recorded once. The V call is TRBV4-3, the J call TRBJ2-7, with D tentatively TRBD2 (5 bases). The germline CDR1 and CDR2 sequences are LGHNA and YSLEER. V was trimmed by 4 bases and J by 9 bases, leaving 16 bases between them. CDR3 size: 13 residues. The CDR3 spells CASSPGIVGGQYF. As DNA, the CDR3 is TGCGCCAGCAGCCCGGGAATAGTCGGCGGGCAGTACTTC.

The chain recombines TRBV9 with TRBJ2-2, with TRBD1 matching 7 bases. This CDR3 has 16 residues. V trimming: 3 bases; J trimming: 5 bases; junction bases outside the gene matches: 10. Germline CDR1 is SGDLS and CDR2 is YYNGEE. CDR3 sequence: CASSASRTGITGELFF. The DNA for the CDR3 is TGTGCCAGCAGCGCGTCAAGGACAGGTATTACCGGGGAGCTGTTTTTT.

The chain carries TRBV7-9 and TRBJ2-7, with 7 positions matching TRBD2. Germline CDR1 is SEHNR and CDR2 is FQNEAQ (reference sequence). J gave up 2 bases and V 4 bases, and 8 bases lay outside the gene matches. This CDR3 has 15 amino acids. CDR3 region: CASSSLAGPAYEQYF. The CDR3 DNA reads TGTGCCAGCAGCTCCTTAGCGGGCCCTGCCTACGAGCAGTACTTC.

This chain connects TRBV28 to TRBJ2-1; no reliable D call. CDR3 size: 16 residues. V lost 7 bases and J 0 bases, leaving 16 bases between the germline ends. CDR1 is MDHEN and CDR2 is SYDVKM in the germline V gene. The CDR3, as DNA: TGTGCCAGCACTACTTACGATGAGGACTCCTACAATGAGCAGTTCTTC. Protein sequence: CASTTYDEDSYNEQFF.

The chain recombines TRBV27 with TRBJ1-2; D is perhaps TRBD1 (5 bases). Germline V lookup: CDR1 MNHEY, CDR2 SMNVEV (reference sequence). Deletions cut 6 bases from V and 3 bases from J, with 8 bases between. The CDR3 has 12 residues. The CDR3 loop is CASRDTYYGYTF. CDR3 DNA: TGTGCCAGCAGGGACACCTACTATGGCTACACCTTC.

The chain is built from TRBV7-2 and TRBJ2-3; 11 bases align to TRBD2. This CDR3 region has 17 residues. Germline V gives CDR1 SGHTA, CDR2 FQGNSA. The V and J ends lost 6 bases and 4 bases, in that order; junction bases with no gene match: 12. Here the CDR3 DNA reads TGTGCCAGCAGTTTTCCTCTAGCGGGAGGTGGGGCAGATACGCAGTATTTT. Protein sequence: CASSFPLAGGGADTQYF.